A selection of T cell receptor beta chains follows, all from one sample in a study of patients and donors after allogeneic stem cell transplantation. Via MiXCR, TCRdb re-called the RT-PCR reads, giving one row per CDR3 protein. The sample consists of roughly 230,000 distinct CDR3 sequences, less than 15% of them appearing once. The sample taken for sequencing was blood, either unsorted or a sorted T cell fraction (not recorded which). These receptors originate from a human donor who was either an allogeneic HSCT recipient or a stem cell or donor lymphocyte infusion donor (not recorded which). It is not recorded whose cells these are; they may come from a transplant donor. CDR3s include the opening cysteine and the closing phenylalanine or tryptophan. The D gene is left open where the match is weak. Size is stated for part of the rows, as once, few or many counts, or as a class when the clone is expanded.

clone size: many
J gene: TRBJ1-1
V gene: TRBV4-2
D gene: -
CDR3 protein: CASSQVAGRGAHTEAFF
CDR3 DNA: TGTGCCAGCAGCCAAGTGGCTGGAAGAGGGGCGCACACTGAAGCTTTCTTT

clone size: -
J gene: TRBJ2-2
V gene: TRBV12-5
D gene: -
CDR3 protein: CASGQEAVPGELFF
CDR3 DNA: TGTGCTAGTGGTCAGGAGGCGGTTCCCGGGGAGCTGTTTTTT

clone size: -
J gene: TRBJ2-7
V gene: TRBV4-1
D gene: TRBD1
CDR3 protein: CASSQEEGYRGQIYEQYF
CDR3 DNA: TGCGCCAGCAGCCAAGAAGAAGGATACAGGGGGCAAATTTACGAGCAGTACTTC

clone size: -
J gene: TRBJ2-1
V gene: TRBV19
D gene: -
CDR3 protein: CASSIFSGVNEQFF
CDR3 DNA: TGTGCCAGTAGTATCTTTTCTGGAGTCAATGAGCAGTTCTTC

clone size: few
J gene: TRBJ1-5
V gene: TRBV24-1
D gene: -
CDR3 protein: CATSDSPGYSNQPQHF
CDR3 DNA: TGTGCCACCAGTGATAGCCCAGGATATAGCAATCAGCCCCAGCATTTT

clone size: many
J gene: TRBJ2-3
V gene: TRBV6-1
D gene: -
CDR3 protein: CASSEVGHSTDTQYF
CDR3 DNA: TGTGCCAGCAGTGAAGTAGGACACAGCACAGATACGCAGTATTTT

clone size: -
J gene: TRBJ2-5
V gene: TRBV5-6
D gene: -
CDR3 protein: CASSLLRAETQYF
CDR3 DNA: TGTGCCAGCAGCTTACTCAGGGCGGAGACCCAGTACTTC

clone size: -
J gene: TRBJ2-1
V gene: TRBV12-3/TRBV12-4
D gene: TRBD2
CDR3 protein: CASSFRGGGNEQFF
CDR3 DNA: TGTGCCAGCAGTTTCCGGGGGGGCGGAAATGAGCAGTTCTTC

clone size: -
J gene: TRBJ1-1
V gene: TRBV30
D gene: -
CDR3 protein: CAWETTVNTEAFF
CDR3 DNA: TGTGCCTGGGAGACGACTGTGAACACTGAAGCTTTCTTT

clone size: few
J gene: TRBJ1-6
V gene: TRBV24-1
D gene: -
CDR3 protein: CATRGGERSPLHF
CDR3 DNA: TGTGCCACTCGGGGGGGTGAACGCTCACCCCTCCACTTT

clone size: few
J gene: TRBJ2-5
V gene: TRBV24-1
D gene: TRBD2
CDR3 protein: CATSDSGRGGLETQYF
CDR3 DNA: TGTGCCACCAGTGATTCCGGTCGGGGGGGGCTGGAGACCCAGTACTTC

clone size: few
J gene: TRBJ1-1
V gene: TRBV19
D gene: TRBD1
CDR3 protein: CASNYARQGFNTEAFF
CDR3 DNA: TGTGCCAGTAACTACGCCCGACAGGGGTTTAACACTGAAGCTTTCTTT

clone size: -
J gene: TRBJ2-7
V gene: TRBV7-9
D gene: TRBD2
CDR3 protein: CASSLDLFSGSEQYF
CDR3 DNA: TGTGCCAGCAGCTTAGATCTCTTTAGCGGGAGCGAGCAGTACTTC

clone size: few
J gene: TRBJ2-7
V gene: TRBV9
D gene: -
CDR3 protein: CASSGRGGYEQYF
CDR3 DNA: TGTGCCAGCAGCGGCAGGGGGGGCTACGAGCAGTACTTC

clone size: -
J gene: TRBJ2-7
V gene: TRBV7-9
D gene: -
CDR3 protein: CASSLNAYEQYF
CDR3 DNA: TGTGCCAGCAGCTTAAACGCATACGAGCAGTACTTC

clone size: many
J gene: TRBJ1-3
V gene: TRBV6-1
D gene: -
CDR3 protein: CASSNQGSSGNTIYF
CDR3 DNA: TGTGCCAGCAGTAACCAGGGGTCCTCTGGAAACACCATATATTTT

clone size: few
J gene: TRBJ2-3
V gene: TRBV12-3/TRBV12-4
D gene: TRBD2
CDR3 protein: CASSNVAGGPSDTQYF
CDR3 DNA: TGTGCCAGCAGCAACGTAGCGGGAGGGCCCTCAGATACGCAGTATTTT

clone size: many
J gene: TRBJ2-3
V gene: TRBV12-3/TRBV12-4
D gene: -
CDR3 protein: CASSSLGVTQYF
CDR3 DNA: TGTGCCAGCTCCTCTTTAGGTGTTACGCAGTATTTT

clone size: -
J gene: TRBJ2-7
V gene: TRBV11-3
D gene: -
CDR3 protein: CASSRPAGEQYF
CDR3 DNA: TGTGCCAGCAGTCGTCCGGCGGGCGAGCAGTACTTC

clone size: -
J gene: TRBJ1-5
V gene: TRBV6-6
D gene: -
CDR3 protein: CASGSGVNQPQHF
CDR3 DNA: TGTGCCAGCGGGTCAGGGGTCAATCAGCCCCAGCATTTT

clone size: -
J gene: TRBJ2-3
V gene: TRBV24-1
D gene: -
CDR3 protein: CATSGGGTSTDTQYF
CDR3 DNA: TGTGCCACCAGTGGAGGGGGAACTAGCACAGATACGCAGTATTTT

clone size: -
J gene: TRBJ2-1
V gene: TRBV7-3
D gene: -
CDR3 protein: CASSSWRGPDNEQFF
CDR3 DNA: TGTGCCAGCAGCTCCTGGCGGGGGCCTGACAATGAGCAGTTCTTC

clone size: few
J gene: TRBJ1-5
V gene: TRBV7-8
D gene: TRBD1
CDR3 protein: CASRPDRGSNQPQHF
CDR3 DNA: TGTGCCAGCAGACCCGACAGGGGTAGCAATCAGCCCCAGCATTTT

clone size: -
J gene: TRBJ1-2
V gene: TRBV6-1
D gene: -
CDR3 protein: CASSEAAFSGNYGYTF
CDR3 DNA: TGTGCCAGCAGTGAAGCTGCCTTTTCGGGTAACTATGGCTACACCTTC

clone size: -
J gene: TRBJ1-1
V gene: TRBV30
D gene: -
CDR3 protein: CAWSNTGLAEAFF
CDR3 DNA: TGTGCCTGGTCTAACACGGGGTTGGCTGAAGCTTTCTTT

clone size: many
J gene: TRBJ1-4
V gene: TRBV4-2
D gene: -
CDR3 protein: CASSQQGPNEKLFF
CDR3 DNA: TGTGCCAGCAGCCAACAGGGCCCTAATGAAAAACTGTTTTTT

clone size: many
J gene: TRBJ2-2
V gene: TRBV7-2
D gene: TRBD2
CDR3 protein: CASSPPGRGTNTGELFF
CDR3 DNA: TGTGCCAGCAGCCCCCCAGGGAGGGGTACGAACACCGGGGAGCTGTTTTTT

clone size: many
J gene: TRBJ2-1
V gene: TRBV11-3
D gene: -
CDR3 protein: CASSLVSWEAITEQFF
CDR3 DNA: TGTGCCAGCAGCTTAGTCTCGTGGGAGGCGATAACTGAGCAGTTCTTC

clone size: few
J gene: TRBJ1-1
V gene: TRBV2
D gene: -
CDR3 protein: CAGEAGGGTEAFF
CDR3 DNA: TGTGCCGGAGAGGCGGGAGGTGGCACTGAAGCTTTCTTT

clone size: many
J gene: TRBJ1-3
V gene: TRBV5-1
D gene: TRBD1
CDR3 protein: CASSPEGARFGNTIYF
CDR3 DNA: TGCGCCAGCAGCCCAGAGGGGGCCCGCTTTGGAAACACCATATATTTT

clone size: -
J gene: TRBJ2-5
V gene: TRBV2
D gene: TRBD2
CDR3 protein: CASSEFGGGQETQYF
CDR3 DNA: TGTGCCAGCAGTGAATTCGGCGGGGGCCAAGAGACCCAGTACTTC

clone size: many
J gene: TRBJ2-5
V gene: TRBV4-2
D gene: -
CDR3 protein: CASSQVRGTQYF
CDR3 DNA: TGTGCCAGCAGCCAAGTCAGGGGGACCCAGTACTTC

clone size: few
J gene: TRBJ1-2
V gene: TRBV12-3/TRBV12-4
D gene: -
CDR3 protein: CASSLGGADYGYTF
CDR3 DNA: TGTGCCAGCAGTTTGGGGGGGGCGGACTATGGCTACACCTTC

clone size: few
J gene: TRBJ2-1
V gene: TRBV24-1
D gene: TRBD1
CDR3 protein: CATSLSYTGGPNNEQFF
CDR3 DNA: TGTGCCACCAGCCTCTCCTACACAGGGGGCCCCAACAATGAGCAGTTCTTC

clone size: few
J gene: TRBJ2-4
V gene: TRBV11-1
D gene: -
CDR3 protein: CASSLEEGNIQYF
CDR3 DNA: TGTGCCAGCAGCTTAGAGGAGGGAAACATTCAGTACTTC

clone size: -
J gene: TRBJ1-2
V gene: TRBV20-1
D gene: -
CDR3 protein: CSARYGGGGGGGYTF
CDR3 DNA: TGCAGTGCTAGATATGGTGGCGGGGGGGGCGGTGGCTACACCTTC

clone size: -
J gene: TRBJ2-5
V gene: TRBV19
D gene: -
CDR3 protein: CASSIDQGRGETQYF
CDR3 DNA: TGTGCCAGTAGTATAGATCAGGGGCGTGGGGAGACCCAGTACTTC

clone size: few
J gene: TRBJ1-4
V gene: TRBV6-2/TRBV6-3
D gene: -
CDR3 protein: CASAEDSGKLFF
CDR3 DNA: TGTGCCAGCGCAGAAGACTCTGGGAAACTGTTTTTT

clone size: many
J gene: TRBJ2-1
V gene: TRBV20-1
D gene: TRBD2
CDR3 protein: CSAVPPAGGPGEQFF
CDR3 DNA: TGCAGTGCTGTCCCCCCAGCGGGAGGGCCAGGTGAGCAGTTCTTC

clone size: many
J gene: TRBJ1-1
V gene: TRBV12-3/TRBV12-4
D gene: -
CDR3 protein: CASSPDRDGAFF
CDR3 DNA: TGTGCCAGCAGCCCGGACCGGGACGGTGCTTTCTTT

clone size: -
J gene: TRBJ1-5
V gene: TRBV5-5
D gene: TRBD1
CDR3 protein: CASSQTGTYSNQPQHF
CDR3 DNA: TGTGCCAGCAGCCAGACAGGGACCTATAGCAATCAGCCCCAGCATTTT

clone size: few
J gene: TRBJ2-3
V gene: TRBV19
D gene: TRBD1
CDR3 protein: CASSDSGGVTDTQYF
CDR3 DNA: TGTGCCAGTAGCGACTCAGGGGGCGTCACAGATACGCAGTATTTT

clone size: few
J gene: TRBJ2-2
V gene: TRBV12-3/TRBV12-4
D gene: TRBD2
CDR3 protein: CASEGLAGTGELFF
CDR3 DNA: TGTGCCAGCGAGGGACTAGCGGGAACCGGGGAGCTGTTTTTT

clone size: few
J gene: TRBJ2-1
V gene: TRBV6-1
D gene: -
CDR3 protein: CASSEAKLMQFF
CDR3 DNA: TGTGCCAGCAGTGAAGCGAAGCTTATGCAGTTCTTC

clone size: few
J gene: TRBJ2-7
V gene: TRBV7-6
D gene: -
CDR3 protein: CASSPNPGMVYEQYF
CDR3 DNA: TGTGCCAGCAGCCCAAACCCGGGGATGGTGTACGAGCAGTACTTC

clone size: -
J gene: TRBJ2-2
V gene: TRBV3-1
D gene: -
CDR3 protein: CASSQDPHTGELFF
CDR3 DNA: TGTGCCAGCAGCCAAGACCCCCACACCGGGGAGCTGTTTTTT